These T cell receptor beta chains were read from a single sample in a study of T cells in Graves' hyperthyroidism and ophthalmopathy. TCRdb fed the multiplex PCR reads into MiXCR, producing one record per CDR3 protein. Of approximately 400,000 distinct CDR3 sequences in the sample, more than 11% are singletons; the top ten hold approximately 10%. The sequencing input was blood. Receptors originate from a woman in her fifties or sixties with Graves' hyperthyroidism. The conserved cysteine and the conserved F or W are not part of the CDR3 here. Fields, in order: CDR3 protein, V gene.

ASSDGPGGPSEQY	TRBV2
ASSLWYSTDTQY	TRBV7-6
ASRWDRAQPQH	TRBV2
ASSVQQGGYNSNQPQH	TRBV2
ASSDTSGSRFGELF	TRBV10-1
ASSLLAGGIETQY	TRBV2
SVEAGVLYNEQF	TRBV29-1
ASGPGQGMNSPLH	TRBV12-5
ASSSLDRTYGYT	TRBV7-9
SVLRRGGTLNTEAF	TRBV29-1
ASSPRLGNTIY	TRBV2
ASSVGPEAF	TRBV11-2
ATSDFGNQETQY	TRBV24-1
ASSLWLAGAGTGELF	TRBV11-2
ASGIQGFTGELF	TRBV12-5
ASSYLLANPQY	TRBV7-9
ASSLTGLSYNEQF	TRBV5-1
ASSLIRGTGSYEQY	TRBV11-2
ASGPASWYEQY	TRBV9
ATSDFRHEQF	TRBV24-1
ASSDLTVLNTEAF	TRBV10-2
ASSSRTGSDTQY	TRBV11-2
SASRDLGGYT	TRBV20-1
ASSDLAGSSVDEQF	TRBV7-3
ASRRDVAGEETQY	TRBV4-1
ASSPATGAYEQY	TRBV18
ASKTQATSYEQY	TRBV5-1
ASSYSENSYEQY	TRBV6-6
ASSPAGGSASSYNEQF	TRBV5-8
ASSLGGQGELVDEKLF	TRBV28
ASSHASGGYYGYT	TRBV3-1
ASSLGQGSGYT	TRBV5-6
ASSPGVGDSNQPQH	TRBV5-1
ASSPIKAGGSYEQY	TRBV11-2
SASAKGRGNQPQH	TRBV20-1
ASSISGGIYEQY	TRBV5-1
ASSLGGQHKVYEQY	TRBV5-8
ASSNRDRGYQETQY	TRBV19
ASSPGVRQPYEQY	TRBV7-9
SVVIQGENTDTQY	TRBV29-1
ATRQSLAKNIQY	TRBV6-2/TRBV6-3
SATGTSFYSEQY	TRBV20-1
ATQWGQGRVNEQF	TRBV24-1